These 11 T cell receptor beta chains were sequenced from one sample in a study of control samples from healthy donors and cancer patients. Some clones are missing from TCRdb's copy, which holds only in-frame ones; the method was immunoSEQ multiplex PCR. Seen here are roughly 47,000 clones, around 87% observed once, and the top ten hold roughly a tenth. Sequencing was carried out using PBMCs. The receptor set was obtained from a woman aged 60-75 years with lung cancer.

The chain joins TRBV24-1 to TRBJ1-2; D is possibly TRBD1 (5 bases). The CDR3 is 16 amino acids. Germline V gene data show CDR1 as KGHDR and CDR2 as SFDVKD. The ends were cut back, 3 bases at V and 6 bases at J, with 19 bases in the middle. CDR3 sequence: CATSDTGTEERDGYTF. CDR3 nucleotide sequence: TGTGCCACCAGTGATACCGGGACGGAGGAACGGGATGGCTACACCTTC.

This chain uses TRBV11-2 with TRBJ1-1, with D unclear. Germline loops: CDR1 SGHAT, CDR2 FQNNGV. V was pared by 6 bases and J by 1 base, with 12 bases between. This CDR3 is built from 14 residues. CDR3 sequence (DNA): TGTGCCAGCAGGCGAACACAGTCGAACACTGAAGCTTTCTTT. Translation: CASRRTQSNTEAFF.

CDR3: CASSQDPSGEQFF. CDR3 sequence (DNA): TGTGCCAGCAGCCAAGACCCTTCGGGAGAGCAGTTCTTC. The chain is built from TRBV14 and TRBJ2-1; D is perhaps TRBD2 (5 bases). The germline V gene has CDR1 SGHDN and CDR2 FVKESK. Trimming left V 0 bases short and J 10 bases short, with 10 bases between. The CDR3 contains 13 residues.

V usage is TRBV7-9 and J usage is TRBJ2-2, with D uncertain. V was shortened by 6 bases and J by 5 bases, with 7 bases between the two germline ends. CDR3 size: 12 residues. Germline V lookup: CDR1 SEHNR, CDR2 FQNEAQ (reference sequence). The CDR3 here is CASSVQTGELFF. CDR3 nucleotides: TGTGCCAGCAGTGTGCAAACCGGGGAGCTGTTTTTT.

The CDR3 bases are TGTGCCAGTAGTCCGGGCGATGGGGCGTTAAATACGCAGTATTTT. Translation: CASSPGDGALNTQYF. The chain employs TRBV19 and TRBJ2-3; perhaps TRBD1 as D (5 bases). From germline, CDR1 is LNHDA and CDR2 SQIVND (reference sequence). V was shortened by 5 bases and J by 7 bases, with 19 bases between the two germline ends. The CDR3 contains 15 residues.

The chain couples TRBV9 to TRBJ2-2; possibly TRBD1 for D (5 bases). The V end lost 2 bases, the J end lost 5 bases, and 13 bases lay between the germline ends. Looked up from germline, CDR1 is SGDLS and CDR2 is YYNGEE. The CDR3 length is 15 residues. The CDR3 loop reads CASSVTVGATGELFF. CDR3 DNA: TGTGCCAGCAGCGTCACAGTTGGGGCGACCGGGGAGCTGTTTTTT.

This CDR3 is CASSSRGTGANVLTF. The DNA for the CDR3 is TGTGCCAGCAGCTCCAGGGGAACTGGGGCCAACGTCCTGACTTTC. The chain recombines TRBV11-3 with TRBJ2-6, with D possibly TRBD1 on 6 matching bases. The V gene's germline CDR1 is SGHNT and CDR2 YENEEA. CDR3 length: 15 residues. V gave up 4 bases and J gave up 2 bases, with 9 bases separating them.

V and J are TRBV19 and TRBJ2-1; tentatively, D is TRBD2 (5 bases). Trimming cost V 5 bases and J 1 base, with 9 bases left between them. This CDR3 comprises 14 residues. Germline lookup yields CDR1 LNHDA and CDR2 SQIVND (reference sequence). Written as DNA, the CDR3 is TGTGCCAGTAGTCTACTAGAGTCCTACAATGAGCAGTTCTTC. It specifies CASSLLESYNEQFF.

This clone has a single count. The chain recombines TRBV4-3 with TRBJ2-1, with D possibly being TRBD2 (6 bases). Germline assignment: CDR1 LGHNA and CDR2 YSLEER. V dropped 6 bases and J dropped 9 bases, with 18 bases sitting between them. This CDR3 comprises 14 residues. The CDR3 spells CASRTLAAEGEQFF. The CDR3 DNA is TGCGCCAGCAGGACACTAGCTGCCGAAGGTGAGCAGTTCTTC.

The genes are TRBV9 and TRBJ2-3, with 12 bases matching TRBD2. Trimming cost V 4 bases and J 4 bases; bases outside gene matches: 4. The CDR3 extends over 15 amino acids. Germline CDR1 is SGDLS and CDR2 is YYNGEE. CDR3 loop: CASSTLAGGADTQYF. The CDR3 DNA follows: TGTGCCAGCAGCACTCTAGCGGGAGGGGCAGATACGCAGTATTTT.

J is TRBJ2-6 and V is TRBV29-1, with 7 bases that match TRBD1. This CDR3 contains 14 residues. Unmatched junction bases numbered 3, after V lost 5 bases and J lost 2 bases. CDR1 is SQVTM and CDR2 is ANQGSEA in the germline V gene. CDR3 DNA sequence: TGCAGCGTTATACAGGGGACTGGGGCCAACGTCCTGACTTTC. Amino acid sequence: CSVIQGTGANVLTF.